These T cell receptor beta chains were read from a single sample in a study of early T cells in non-severe SARS-CoV-2 infection. TCRdb analysed the 5' RACE reads with MiXCR anew, one entry per CDR3 protein. The sample has around 110,000 distinct CDR3 sequences; roughly 11% are singletons. Material for sequencing was whole blood. The origin of the receptors is an adult who was a healthcare worker with PCR-confirmed SARS-CoV-2 infection or an uninfected control (not recorded which). The CDR3 runs from the conserved cysteine through the conserved F or W. The D gene is left open where the match is weak. Size is stated for part of the rows, as once, few or many counts, or as a class when the clone is expanded.

CDR3: CASGPASNTGELFF
DNA: TGTGCCAGCGGTCCAGCATCGAACACCGGGGAGCTGTTTTTT
V: TRBV28
J: TRBJ2-2
D: -
size: many

CDR3: CASSLNLGSNQPQHF
DNA: TGTGCCAGCAGCCTGAATTTGGGCAGCAATCAGCCCCAGCATTTT
V: TRBV7-2
J: TRBJ1-5
D: -
size: few

CDR3: CASSPQGEQYF
DNA: TGTGCCAGCAGTCCTCAGGGAGAGCAGTACTTC
V: TRBV6-6
J: TRBJ2-7
D: -
size: few

CDR3: CASTGKMNTGELFF
DNA: TGTGCCAGCACGGGGAAAATGAACACCGGGGAGCTGTTTTTT
V: TRBV7-9
J: TRBJ2-2
D: -
size: few

CDR3: CASSRERVTGELFF
DNA: TGTGCCAGCAGCAGAGAGCGTGTCACCGGGGAGCTGTTTTTT
V: TRBV5-6
J: TRBJ2-2
D: -
size: -

CDR3: CASSLSVSYNEQFF
DNA: TGTGCCAGCAGTCTTTCCGTATCCTACAATGAGCAGTTCTTC
V: TRBV5-6
J: TRBJ2-1
D: -
size: -

CDR3: CASSPQGLPGVGIF
DNA: TGTGCCAGCAGCCCCCAGGGTTTACCAGGGGTGGGGATCTTC
V: TRBV7-6
J: TRBJ2-1
D: -
size: many

CDR3: CSARHEAAEAFF
DNA: TGCAGTGCTAGACATGAAGCCGCCGAAGCTTTCTTT
V: TRBV20-1
J: TRBJ1-1
D: -
size: -

CDR3: CASSLGVQPQHF
DNA: TGTGCCAGCAGCTTGGGGGTCCAGCCCCAGCATTTT
V: TRBV5-6
J: TRBJ1-5
D: -
size: many

CDR3: CASSPPDSDEQYF
DNA: TGTGCCAGCTCACCCCCGGACAGCGACGAGCAGTACTTC
V: TRBV18
J: TRBJ2-7
D: -
size: -

CDR3: CASSLLGRSDTEAFF
DNA: TGTGCCAGCTCACTCCTCGGGAGGAGCGACACTGAAGCTTTCTTT
V: TRBV18
J: TRBJ1-1
D: -
size: once

CDR3: CASSQWTGLWYTF
DNA: TGTGCCAGCAGCCAATGGACGGGGCTATGGTACACCTTC
V: TRBV3-1
J: TRBJ1-2
D: -
size: many

CDR3: CASRQRPKPNSPLHF
DNA: TGTGCCAGCAGACAACGACCGAAGCCCAATTCACCCCTCCACTTT
V: TRBV6-5
J: TRBJ1-6
D: -
size: -

CDR3: CASSGPNTGELFF
DNA: TGTGCCAGTTCGGGGCCGAACACCGGGGAGCTGTTTTTT
V: TRBV6-2/TRBV6-3
J: TRBJ2-2
D: -
size: many

CDR3: CASTPLRNTEAFF
DNA: TGTGCCAGCACCCCCCTTCGGAACACTGAAGCTTTCTTT
V: TRBV6-1
J: TRBJ1-1
D: -
size: -

CDR3: CASFKSPTDEQFF
DNA: TGCGCTTCCTTTAAATCCCCCACGGATGAGCAGTTCTTC
V: TRBV5-1
J: TRBJ2-1
D: -
size: -

CDR3: CASSYGRGSRYEQYF
DNA: TGTGCCAGCAGTTACGGCCGGGGCTCTCGCTACGAGCAGTACTTC
V: TRBV6-2/TRBV6-3
J: TRBJ2-7
D: -
size: few

CDR3: CASSSTAAGGYEQYF
DNA: TGTGCCAGCAGCTCAACCGCAGCGGGAGGGTACGAGCAGTACTTC
V: TRBV7-6
J: TRBJ2-7
D: TRBD2
size: few

CDR3: CASSPTSGSLREQFF
DNA: TGTGCCAGCAGCCCGACTAGCGGGAGCTTGAGAGAGCAGTTCTTC
V: TRBV5-6
J: TRBJ2-1
D: TRBD2
size: few

CDR3: CASSLSTRTGIQYF
DNA: TGTGCCAGCAGTTTATCCACCAGGACGGGCATTCAGTACTTC
V: TRBV28
J: TRBJ2-4
D: -
size: once

CDR3: CSAPGSLEAFF
DNA: TGCAGTGCCCCGGGGTCCCTTGAAGCTTTCTTT
V: TRBV20-1
J: TRBJ1-1
D: -
size: -

CDR3: CASSVSQGAIDTQYF
DNA: TGTGCCAGCAGTGTCTCACAGGGGGCGATAGATACGCAGTATTTT
V: TRBV6-4
J: TRBJ2-3
D: TRBD1
size: few

CDR3: CASSYSIVSPQHF
DNA: TGTGCCAGCAGTTACTCGATAGTATCGCCCCAGCATTTT
V: TRBV6-5
J: TRBJ1-5
D: -
size: many

CDR3: CASKEQGLAGNFNEQFF
DNA: TGCGCCAGCAAGGAACAGGGACTAGCGGGCAACTTCAATGAGCAGTTCTTC
V: TRBV5-1
J: TRBJ2-1
D: TRBD2
size: few

CDR3: CASSQWGSEKLFF
DNA: TGCGCCAGCAGCCAATGGGGTTCTGAAAAACTGTTTTTT
V: TRBV4-1
J: TRBJ1-4
D: -
size: few

CDR3: CASSQLAGDTGELFF
DNA: TGTGCCAGCAGCCAACTAGCGGGAGACACCGGGGAGCTGTTTTTT
V: TRBV3-1
J: TRBJ2-2
D: TRBD2
size: many

CDR3: CASSGGQGFLGYTF
DNA: TGTGCCAGCAGTGGAGGACAGGGGTTTTTAGGCTACACCTTC
V: TRBV6-1
J: TRBJ1-2
D: TRBD1
size: few

CDR3: CSAIGGSYEQYF
DNA: TGCAGTGCTATTGGCGGTTCCTACGAGCAGTACTTC
V: TRBV20-1
J: TRBJ2-7
D: -
size: many

CDR3: CASSQDYGTGELFF
DNA: TGTGCCAGCTCCCAGGACTACGGCACCGGGGAGCTGTTTTTT
V: TRBV2
J: TRBJ2-2
D: -
size: few

CDR3: CSYPGPRNIQYF
DNA: TGCAGTTACCCGGGACCGCGAAACATTCAGTACTTC
V: TRBV20-1
J: TRBJ2-4
D: -
size: -

CDR3: CASSFGVAGTEAFF
DNA: TGTGCCAGCAGTTTCGGGGTCGCGGGCACTGAAGCTTTCTTT
V: TRBV12-3/TRBV12-4
J: TRBJ1-1
D: -
size: -

CDR3: CASSYEGERSPLHF
DNA: TGTGCCAGCAGTTACGAAGGCGAGAGGTCACCCCTCCACTTT
V: TRBV6-2/TRBV6-3
J: TRBJ1-6
D: -
size: many

CDR3: CASSQGGNEQFF
DNA: TGTGCCAGCAGCCAGGGGGGCAATGAGCAGTTCTTC
V: TRBV4-1
J: TRBJ2-1
D: -
size: many

CDR3: CASSQEGGGTYEQYF
DNA: TGCGCCAGCAGCCAAGAAGGGGGAGGGACCTACGAGCAGTACTTC
V: TRBV4-3
J: TRBJ2-7
D: -
size: many

CDR3: CASSLAAAGPYEQYF
DNA: TGTGCCAGCAGCTTAGCAGCGGCGGGCCCCTACGAGCAGTACTTC
V: TRBV7-8
J: TRBJ2-7
D: -
size: -

CDR3: CATTGTSGRVWETQYF
DNA: TGTGCCACCACTGGGACTAGCGGGAGGGTCTGGGAGACCCAGTACTTC
V: TRBV28
J: TRBJ2-5
D: TRBD2
size: few

CDR3: CASSPHGQGRREQYF
DNA: TGTGCCAGCAGTCCACACGGACAGGGAAGGCGCGAGCAGTACTTC
V: TRBV28
J: TRBJ2-7
D: TRBD1
size: many

CDR3: CASSLQVTGYTF
DNA: TGTGCCAGCAGTCTACAGGTGACAGGCTACACCTTC
V: TRBV6-2/TRBV6-3
J: TRBJ1-2
D: -
size: many

CDR3: CASSPGQYEQYF
DNA: TGCGCCAGCAGCCCGGGTCAATACGAGCAGTACTTC
V: TRBV4-1
J: TRBJ2-7
D: -
size: -

CDR3: CASSFDRIYGYTF
DNA: TGTGCCAGCAGCTTCGACAGAATTTATGGCTACACCTTC
V: TRBV7-2
J: TRBJ1-2
D: -
size: few

CDR3: CASSERSEYPYNEQFF
DNA: TGTGCCAGCAGTGAACGCAGCGAGTACCCCTACAATGAGCAGTTCTTC
V: TRBV6-1
J: TRBJ2-1
D: -
size: -

CDR3: CATSGGQDLNYGYTF
DNA: TGTGCCACCAGTGGGGGACAGGACCTTAACTATGGCTACACCTTC
V: TRBV10-3
J: TRBJ1-2
D: TRBD1
size: many